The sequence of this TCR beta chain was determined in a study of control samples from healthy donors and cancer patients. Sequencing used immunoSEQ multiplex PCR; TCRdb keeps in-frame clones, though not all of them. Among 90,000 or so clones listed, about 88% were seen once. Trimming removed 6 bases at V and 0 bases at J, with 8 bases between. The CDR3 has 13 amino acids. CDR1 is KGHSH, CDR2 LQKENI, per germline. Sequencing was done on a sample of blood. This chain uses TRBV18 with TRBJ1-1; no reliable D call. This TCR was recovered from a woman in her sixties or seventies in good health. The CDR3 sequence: CASSLQLNTEAFF. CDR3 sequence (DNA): TGTGCCAGCTCCCTACAGCTGAACACTGAAGCTTTCTTT.